Listed here is a single T cell receptor (beta chain). What it recognizes is unknown. CDR3 size: 14 residues. From germline, CDR1 is MNHNY and CDR2 SVGAGI (reference sequence). V lost 0 bases and J lost 2, with 8 bases in between. The data were taken from a study of cytomegalovirus exposure and HLA in healthy donors. Overall study findings and caveats: One later analysis reportedly identified an Asian-associated ancestry cluster that showed fewer N-insertions than the 666-donor mean.

It was with 60 Vbeta and 13 Jbeta primers that the PCR ran. Data came from immunoSEQ multiplex PCR; TCRdb stores just in-frame clones and leaves some out. The sample holds about 180,000 clones, roughly 78% seen once. The sequencing sample was made of PBMCs. The V gene is TRBV6-6, the J gene TRBJ2-7; D gene unclear. This clonotype originated in a woman aged 45-60 years in good health and CMV-seropositive. In nucleotides, the CDR3 is TGTGCCAGCAGTTACTCGTCTCCCCCCTACGAGCAGTACTTC. Amino acid sequence: CASSYSSPPYEQYF.